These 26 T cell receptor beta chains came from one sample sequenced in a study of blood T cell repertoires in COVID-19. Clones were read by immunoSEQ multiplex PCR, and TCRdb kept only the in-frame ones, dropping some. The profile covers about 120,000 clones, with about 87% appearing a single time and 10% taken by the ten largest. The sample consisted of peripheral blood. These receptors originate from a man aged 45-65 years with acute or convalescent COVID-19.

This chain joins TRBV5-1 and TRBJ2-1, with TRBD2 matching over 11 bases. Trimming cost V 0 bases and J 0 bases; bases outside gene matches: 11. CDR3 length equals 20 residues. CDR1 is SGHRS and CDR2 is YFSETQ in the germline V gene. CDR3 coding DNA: TGCGCCAGCAGCTTGGTGCCTAGCGGGGGGCCGAGGAGCTCCTACAATGAGCAGTTCTTC. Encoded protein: CASSLVPSGGPRSSYNEQFF.

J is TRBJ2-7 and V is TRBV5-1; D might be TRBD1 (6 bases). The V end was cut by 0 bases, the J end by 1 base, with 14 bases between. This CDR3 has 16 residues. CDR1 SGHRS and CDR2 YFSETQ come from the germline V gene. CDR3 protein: CASSLVPRDTSYEQYF. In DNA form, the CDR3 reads TGCGCCAGCAGCTTGGTACCCCGGGACACATCCTACGAGCAGTACTTC. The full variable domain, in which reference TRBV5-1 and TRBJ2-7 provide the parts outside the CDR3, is KAGVTQTPRYLIKTRGQQVTLSCSPISGHRSVSWYQQTPGQGLQFLFEYFSETQRNKGNFPGRFSGRQFSNSRSEMNVSTLELGDSALYLCASSLVPRDTSYEQYFGPGTRLTVT.

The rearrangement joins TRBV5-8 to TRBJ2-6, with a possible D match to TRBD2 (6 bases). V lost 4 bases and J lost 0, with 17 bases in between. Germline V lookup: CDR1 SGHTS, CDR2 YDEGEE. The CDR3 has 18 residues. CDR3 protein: CASSPRDFLVSGANVLTF. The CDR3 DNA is TGTGCCAGCAGCCCTCGGGACTTCCTGGTCTCTGGGGCCAACGTCCTGACTTTC.

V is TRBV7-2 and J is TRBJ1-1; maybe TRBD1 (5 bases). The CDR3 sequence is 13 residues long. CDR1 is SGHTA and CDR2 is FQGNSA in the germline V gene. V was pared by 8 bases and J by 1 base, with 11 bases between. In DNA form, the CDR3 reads TGTGCCAGCCAGACAGATCGGAACACTGAAGCTTTCTTT. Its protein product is CASQTDRNTEAFF.

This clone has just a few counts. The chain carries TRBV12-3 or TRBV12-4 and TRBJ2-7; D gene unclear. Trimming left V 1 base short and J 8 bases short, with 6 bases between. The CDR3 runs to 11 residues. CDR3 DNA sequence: TGTGCCAGCAGTTTAGGGGCCCAGCAGTACTTC. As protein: CASSLGAQQYF.

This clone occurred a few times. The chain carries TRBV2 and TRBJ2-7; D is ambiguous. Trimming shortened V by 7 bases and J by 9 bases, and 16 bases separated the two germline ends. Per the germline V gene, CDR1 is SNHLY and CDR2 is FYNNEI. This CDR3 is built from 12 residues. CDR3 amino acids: CASIGERSSQYF. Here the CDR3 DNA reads TGTGCCAGCATCGGAGAAAGGTCCTCGCAGTACTTC.

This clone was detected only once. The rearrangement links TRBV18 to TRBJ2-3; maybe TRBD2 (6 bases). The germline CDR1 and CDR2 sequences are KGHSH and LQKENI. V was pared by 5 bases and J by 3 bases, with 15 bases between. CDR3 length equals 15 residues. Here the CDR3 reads CASSVSLASTDTQYF. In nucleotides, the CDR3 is TGTGCCAGCTCAGTAAGTCTAGCGTCGACAGATACGCAGTATTTT. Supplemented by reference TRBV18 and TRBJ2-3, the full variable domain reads NAGVMQNPRHLVRRRGQEARLRCSPMKGHSHVYWYRQLPEEGLKFMVYLQKENIIDESGMPKERFSAEFPKEGPSILRIQQVVRGDSAAYFCASSVSLASTDTQYFGPGTRLTVL.

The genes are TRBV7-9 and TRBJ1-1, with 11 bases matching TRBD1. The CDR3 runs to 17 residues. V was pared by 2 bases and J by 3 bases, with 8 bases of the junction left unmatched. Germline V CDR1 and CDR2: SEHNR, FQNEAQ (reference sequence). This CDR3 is CASSLLGTGGWDTEAFF. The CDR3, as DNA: TGTGCCAGCAGCTTATTAGGGACAGGGGGGTGGGACACTGAAGCTTTCTTT.

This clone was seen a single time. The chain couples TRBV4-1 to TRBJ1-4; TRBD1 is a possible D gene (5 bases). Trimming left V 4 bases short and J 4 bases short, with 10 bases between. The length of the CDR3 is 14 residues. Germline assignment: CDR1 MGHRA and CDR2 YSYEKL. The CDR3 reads CASSRQLINEKLFF. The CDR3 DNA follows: TGCGCCAGCAGCCGACAGCTGATTAATGAAAAACTGTTTTTT.

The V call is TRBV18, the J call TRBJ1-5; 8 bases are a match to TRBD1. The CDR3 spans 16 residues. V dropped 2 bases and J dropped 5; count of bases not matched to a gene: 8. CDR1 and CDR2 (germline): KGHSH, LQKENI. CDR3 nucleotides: TGTGCCAGCTCACCATCAGCAGGGGGCAGAGATCAGCCCCAGCATTTT. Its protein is CASSPSAGGRDQPQHF.

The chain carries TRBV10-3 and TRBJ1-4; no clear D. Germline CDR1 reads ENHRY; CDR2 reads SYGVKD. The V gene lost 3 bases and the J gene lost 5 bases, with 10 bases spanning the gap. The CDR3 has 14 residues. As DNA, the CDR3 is TGTGCCATCAGTGACTCTCAGGCGAATGAAAAACTGTTTTTT. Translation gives CAISDSQANEKLFF.

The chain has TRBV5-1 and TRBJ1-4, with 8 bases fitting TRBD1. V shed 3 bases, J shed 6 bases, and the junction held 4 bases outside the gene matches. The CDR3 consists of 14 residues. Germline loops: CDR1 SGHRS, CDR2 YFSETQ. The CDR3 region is CASSSTGDDEKLFF. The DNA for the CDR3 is TGCGCCAGCAGCTCGACAGGGGATGATGAAAAACTGTTTTTT.

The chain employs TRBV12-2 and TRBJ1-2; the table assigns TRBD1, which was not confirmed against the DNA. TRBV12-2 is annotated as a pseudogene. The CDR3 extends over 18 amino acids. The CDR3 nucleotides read TGTGCAAGTCGCCCTAGAACGGGGGAGACAGGGGAGGCCTATGGCTACACCTTC. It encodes CASRPRTGETGEAYGYTF.

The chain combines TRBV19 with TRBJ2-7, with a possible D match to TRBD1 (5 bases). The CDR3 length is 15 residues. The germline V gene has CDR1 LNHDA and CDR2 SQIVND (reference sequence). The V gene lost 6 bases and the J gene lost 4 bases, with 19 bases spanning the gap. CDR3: CASREQDALFYEQYF. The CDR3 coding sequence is TGTGCCAGTAGGGAACAGGACGCCCTCTTTTACGAGCAGTACTTC.

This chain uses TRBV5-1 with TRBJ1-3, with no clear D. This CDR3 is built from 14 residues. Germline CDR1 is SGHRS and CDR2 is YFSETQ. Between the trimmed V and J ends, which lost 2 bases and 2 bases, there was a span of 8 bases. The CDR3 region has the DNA TGCGCCAGCAGCTTCGGTCGCGCTGGAAACACCATATATTTT. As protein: CASSFGRAGNTIYF.

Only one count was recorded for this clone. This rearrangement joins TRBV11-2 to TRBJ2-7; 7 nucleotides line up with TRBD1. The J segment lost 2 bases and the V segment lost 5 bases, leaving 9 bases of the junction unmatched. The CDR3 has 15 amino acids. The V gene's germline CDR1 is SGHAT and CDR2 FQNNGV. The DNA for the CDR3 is TGTGCCAGCAGCCCGGCCGGGACAGCTACCTACGAGCAGTACTTC. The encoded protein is CASSPAGTATYEQYF.

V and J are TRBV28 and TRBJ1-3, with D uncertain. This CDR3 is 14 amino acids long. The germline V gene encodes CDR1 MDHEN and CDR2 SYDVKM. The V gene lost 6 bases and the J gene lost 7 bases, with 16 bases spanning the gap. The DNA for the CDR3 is TGTGCCAGCAGCCCCTTCCGGCGGGATAACACCATATATTTT. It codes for CASSPFRRDNTIYF.

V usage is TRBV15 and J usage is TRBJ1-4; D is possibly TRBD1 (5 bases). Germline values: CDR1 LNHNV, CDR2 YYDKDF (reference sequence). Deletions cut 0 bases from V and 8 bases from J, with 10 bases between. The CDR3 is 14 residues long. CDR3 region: CATSREVGREKLFF. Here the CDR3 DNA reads TGTGCCACCAGCAGAGAGGTGGGGCGCGAAAAACTGTTTTTT.

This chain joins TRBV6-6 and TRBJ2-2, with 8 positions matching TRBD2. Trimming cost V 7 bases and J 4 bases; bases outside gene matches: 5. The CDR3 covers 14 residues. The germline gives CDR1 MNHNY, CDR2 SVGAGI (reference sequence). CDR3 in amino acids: CASNRLATTGELFF. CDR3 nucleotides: TGTGCCAGCAACCGACTAGCGACCACCGGGGAGCTGTTTTTT.

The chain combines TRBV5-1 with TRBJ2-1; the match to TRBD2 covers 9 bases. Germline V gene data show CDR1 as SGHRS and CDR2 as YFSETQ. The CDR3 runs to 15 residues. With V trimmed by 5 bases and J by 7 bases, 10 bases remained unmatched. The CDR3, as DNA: TGCGCCAGCAGTCCTGGCAGCGGGGGGAGGAATGAGCAGTTCTTC. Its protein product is CASSPGSGGRNEQFF.

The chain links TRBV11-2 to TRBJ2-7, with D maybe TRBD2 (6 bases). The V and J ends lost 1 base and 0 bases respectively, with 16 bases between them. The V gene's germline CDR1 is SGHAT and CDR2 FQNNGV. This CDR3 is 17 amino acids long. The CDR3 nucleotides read TGTGCCAGCAGCTTAGTCGGAGTGTCCGGGAGCTCCTACGAGCAGTACTTC. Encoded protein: CASSLVGVSGSSYEQYF. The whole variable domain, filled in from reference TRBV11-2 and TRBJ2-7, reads EAGVAQSPRYKIIEKRQSVAFWCNPISGHATLYWYQQILGQGPKLLIQFQNNGVVDDSQLPKDRFSAERLKGVDSTLKIQPAKLEDSAVYLCASSLVGVSGSSYEQYFGPGTRLTVT.

DNA for the CDR3: TGTGCCAGCAGTTCAACATATTCGGGACAGGCGCTTAATGAAAAACTGTTTTTT. Its protein product is CASSSTYSGQALNEKLFF. The chain recombines TRBV6-2 or TRBV6-3 with TRBJ1-4; 8 bases agree with TRBD1. CDR3 length: 18 amino acids. V trimming: 4 bases; J trimming: 4 bases; junction bases outside the gene matches: 14. Germline lookup yields CDR1 MNHEY and CDR2 SVGEGT.

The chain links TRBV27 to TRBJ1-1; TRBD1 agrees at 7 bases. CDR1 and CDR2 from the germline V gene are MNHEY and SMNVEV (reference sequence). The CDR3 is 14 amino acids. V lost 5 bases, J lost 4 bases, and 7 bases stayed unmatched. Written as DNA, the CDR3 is TGTGCCAGCAGTGTTGACAGGGTGGGCACTGAAGCTTTCTTT. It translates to CASSVDRVGTEAFF.

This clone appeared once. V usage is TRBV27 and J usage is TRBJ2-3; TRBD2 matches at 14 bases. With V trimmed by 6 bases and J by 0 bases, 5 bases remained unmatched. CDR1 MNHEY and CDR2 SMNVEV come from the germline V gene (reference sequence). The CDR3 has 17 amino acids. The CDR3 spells CASSPWTSGRSTDTQYF. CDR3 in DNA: TGTGCCAGCAGCCCCTGGACTAGCGGGAGGAGCACAGATACGCAGTATTTT.

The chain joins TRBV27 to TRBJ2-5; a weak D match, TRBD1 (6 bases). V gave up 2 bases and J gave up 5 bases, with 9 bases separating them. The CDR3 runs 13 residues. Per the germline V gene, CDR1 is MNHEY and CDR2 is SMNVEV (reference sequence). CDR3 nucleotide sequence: TGTGCCAGCAGTTTACACAGGGACGAGACCCAGTACTTC. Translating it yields CASSLHRDETQYF.

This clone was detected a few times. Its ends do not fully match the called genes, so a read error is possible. CDR3: CAWSYAAGGAF. DNA of the CDR3: TGTGCCTGGAGTTATGCCGCGGGAGGCGCCTTC. This chain joins TRBV30 and TRBJ1-2; D call uncertain. There are 11 residues in the CDR3. Germline CDR1 GTSNPN, CDR2 SVGIG (reference sequence).